The next 8 T cell receptor beta chains were all read from a single sample in a study of blood T cells in healthy people across ages. A sample-barcoded 5' primer and a J-beta primer mix were used in a second PCR of about 7 to 12 cycles. MiXCR, applied by TCRdb to the 5' RACE reads, yields one record per CDR3 protein. Counted here are roughly 830,000 distinct CDR3 sequences, under 80% occurring once; the ten biggest clones make up about a quarter. Sequences were obtained from blood. The receptors derive from a man aged 30 to 39 in good health.

This clonotype was picked up a small number of times. The chain is built from TRBV29-1 and TRBJ2-5; 9 positions match TRBD2. From germline, CDR1 is SQVTM and CDR2 ANQGSEA. The V segment lost 5 bases and the J segment 2 bases; nucleotides outside the gene matches: 3. CDR3 length equals 13 residues. The CDR3 sequence: CSVPSGAQETQYF. The CDR3 bases are TGCAGCGTTCCTAGCGGGGCTCAAGAGACCCAGTACTTC.

The gene calls are TRBV29-1 and TRBJ1-1; D not resolved. The CDR3 consists of 12 residues. From germline, CDR1 is SQVTM and CDR2 ANQGSEA. Deletions cut 7 bases from V and 4 bases from J, with 13 bases between. The CDR3 sequence is CSGIDAGTEAFF. The CDR3 DNA reads TGCAGCGGGATTGATGCGGGCACTGAAGCTTTCTTT.

The V and J genes are TRBV5-1 and TRBJ2-7, with TRBD1 matching over 9 bases. Germline loops: CDR1 SGHRS, CDR2 YFSETQ. Trimming took 4 bases from V and 5 from J; bases not matched to a gene: 10. This CDR3 is built from 15 residues. In DNA, the CDR3 is TGCGCCAGCAGCCTCCGGGACAGGGAACTCAACGAGCAGTACTTC. This encodes CASSLRDRELNEQYF.

V usage is TRBV10-3 and J usage is TRBJ2-7; D unclear. CDR1 and CDR2 from the germline V gene are ENHRY and SYGVKD. The CDR3 contains 12 residues. The V end was cut by 2 bases, the J end by 6 bases, with 8 bases between. In DNA, the CDR3 is TGTGCCATCAGTGAGAACGAGTTCGAGCAGTACTTC. It specifies CAISENEFEQYF.

J is TRBJ2-2 and V is TRBV12-3 or TRBV12-4; possible D gene TRBD2, 6 bases. The CDR3 spans 14 residues. Trimming removed 6 bases at V and 15 bases at J, with 23 bases between. Here the CDR3 reads CASSPGSTSSIVFF. DNA of the CDR3: TGTGCCAGCAGCCCTGGGTCCACTAGCTCGATTGTGTTTTTT.

This sequence joins TRBV7-8 and TRBJ2-4; 8 positions match TRBD2. Germline V gene sequence: CDR1 SGHVS, CDR2 FQNEAQ. J was trimmed by 6 bases and V by 5 bases; bases with no gene match: 6. CDR3 length equals 14 residues. This CDR3 is CASSPAGGGNIQYF. The DNA for the CDR3 is TGTGCCAGCAGCCCGGCGGGAGGAGGAAACATTCAGTACTTC.

There are a few counts of this clonotype. The CDR3 DNA reads as TGCAGCGTTGAAGATCTTCGTGGAGGGTTCGAAGAAGCTTTCTTT. The encoded protein is CSVEDLRGGFEEAFF. The V call is TRBV29-1, the J call TRBJ1-1; D is unclear. The CDR3 loop spans 15 amino acids. The V gene's germline CDR1 is SQVTM and CDR2 ANQGSEA. V was clipped by 0 bases and J by 8 bases, with 19 bases between them. Combining the CDR3 with reference TRBV29-1 and TRBJ1-1 gives the whole variable domain SAVISQKPSRDICQRGTSLTIQCQVDSQVTMMFWYRQQPGQSLTLIATANQGSEATYESGFVIDKFPISRPNLTFSTLTVSNMSPEDSSIYLCSVEDLRGGFEEAFFGQGTRLTVV.

This chain uses TRBV29-1 with TRBJ2-7; D gene uncertain. The CDR3 is 11 residues long. Looked up from germline, CDR1 is SQVTM and CDR2 is ANQGSEA. V lost 5 bases and J 1 base, leaving 6 bases between the germline ends. The CDR3 coding sequence is TGCAGCGTTCAAACATCCTACGAGCAGTACTTC. Its translation is CSVQTSYEQYF.